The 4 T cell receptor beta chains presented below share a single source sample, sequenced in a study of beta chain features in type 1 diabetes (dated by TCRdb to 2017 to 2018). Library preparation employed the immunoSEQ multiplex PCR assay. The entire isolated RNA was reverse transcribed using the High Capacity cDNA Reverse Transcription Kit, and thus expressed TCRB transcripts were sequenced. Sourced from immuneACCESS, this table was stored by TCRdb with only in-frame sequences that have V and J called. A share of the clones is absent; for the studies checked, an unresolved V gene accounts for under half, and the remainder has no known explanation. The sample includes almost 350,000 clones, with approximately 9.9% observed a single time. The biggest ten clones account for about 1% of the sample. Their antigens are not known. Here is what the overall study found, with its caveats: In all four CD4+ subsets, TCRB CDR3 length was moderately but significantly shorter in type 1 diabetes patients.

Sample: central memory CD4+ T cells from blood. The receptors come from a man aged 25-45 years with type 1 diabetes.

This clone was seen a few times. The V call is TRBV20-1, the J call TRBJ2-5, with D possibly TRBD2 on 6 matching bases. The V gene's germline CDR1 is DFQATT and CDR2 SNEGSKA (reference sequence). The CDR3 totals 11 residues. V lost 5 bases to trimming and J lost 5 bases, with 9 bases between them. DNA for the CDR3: TGCAGTGCTGGAGGGAGGGAGACCCAGTACTTC. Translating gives CSAGGRETQYF.

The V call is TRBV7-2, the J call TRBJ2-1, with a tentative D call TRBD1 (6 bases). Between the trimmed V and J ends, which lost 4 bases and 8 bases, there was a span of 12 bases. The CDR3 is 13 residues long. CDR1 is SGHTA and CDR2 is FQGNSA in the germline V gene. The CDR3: CASSSQQGDEQFF. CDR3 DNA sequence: TGTGCCAGCAGCTCGCAACAGGGTGATGAGCAGTTCTTC.

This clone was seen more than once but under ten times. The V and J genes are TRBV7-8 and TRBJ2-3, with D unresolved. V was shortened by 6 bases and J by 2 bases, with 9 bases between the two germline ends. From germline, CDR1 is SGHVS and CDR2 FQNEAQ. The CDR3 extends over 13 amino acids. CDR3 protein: CASRDTNTDTQYF. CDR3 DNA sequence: TGTGCCAGCAGAGACACAAACACAGATACGCAGTATTTT. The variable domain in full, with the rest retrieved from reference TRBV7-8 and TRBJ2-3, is GAGVSQSPRYKVAKRGQDVALRCDPISGHVSLFWYQQALGQGPEFLTYFQNEAQLDKSGLPSDRFFAERPEGSVSTLKIQRTQQEDSAVYLCASRDTNTDTQYFGPGTRLTVL.

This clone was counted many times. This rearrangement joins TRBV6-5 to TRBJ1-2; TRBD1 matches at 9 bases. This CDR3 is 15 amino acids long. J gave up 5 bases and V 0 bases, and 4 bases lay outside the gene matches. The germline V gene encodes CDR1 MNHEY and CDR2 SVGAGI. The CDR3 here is CASSYSGTGPYGYTF. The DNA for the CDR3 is TGTGCCAGCAGTTACTCGGGGACAGGGCCTTATGGCTACACCTTC.